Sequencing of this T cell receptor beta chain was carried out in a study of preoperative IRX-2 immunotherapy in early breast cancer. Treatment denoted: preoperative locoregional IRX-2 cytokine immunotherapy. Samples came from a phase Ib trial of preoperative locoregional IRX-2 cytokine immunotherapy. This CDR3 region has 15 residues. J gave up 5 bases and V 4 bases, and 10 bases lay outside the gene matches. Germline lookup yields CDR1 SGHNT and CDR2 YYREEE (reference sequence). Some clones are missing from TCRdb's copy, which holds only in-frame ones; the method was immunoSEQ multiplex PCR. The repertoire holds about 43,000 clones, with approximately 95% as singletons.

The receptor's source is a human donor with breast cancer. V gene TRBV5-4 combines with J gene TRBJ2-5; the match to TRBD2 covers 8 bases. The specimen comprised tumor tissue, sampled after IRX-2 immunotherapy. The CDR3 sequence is CASSLHGGGKETQYF. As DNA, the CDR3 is TGTGCCAGCAGCCTCCACGGGGGGGGCAAGGAGACCCAGTACTTC.